A single sample gave rise to the 4 T cell receptor beta chains below, sequenced in a study of CXCR3-negative and CXCR3-positive naive CD8 T cells. Study results and limitations: Naive cells with CXCR3 showed TRB CDR3s that were more hydrophobic than those in CXCR3-negative naive cells.

Their antigens remain unidentified. UMI-labeled TRB cDNA libraries were prepared by 5' RACE. With the 5' RACE reads reprocessed, TCRdb shows one record per CDR3 protein and no DNA. The sample's table shows several thousand distinct CDR3 sequences. Sequences were obtained from naive CXCR3+ CD8+ T cells from blood. Specified subset: CD45RO-CCR7+CD27+CD95- naive CD8+ T cells expressing CXCR3 (TNR3+). These receptors originate from a human donor in good health. Some clones in this sample may be carry-over from other donors' samples.

According to its frequency, this clonotype is medium-sized. V and J are TRBV20-1 and TRBJ2-1; TCRdb designates TRBD1, a call that cannot be tested without DNA. CDR1 DFQATT and CDR2 SNEGSKA come from the germline V gene (reference sequence). The CDR3 runs 14 residues. CDR3 amino acids: CSARPATSTYEQFF.

This chain uses TRBV29-1 with TRBJ2-1. CDR3 length equals 15 residues. Per the germline V gene, CDR1 is SQVTM and CDR2 is ANQGSEA. The CDR3 protein is CSVDSYGGDYNEQFF.

The chain carries TRBV29-1 and TRBJ2-7; the TRBD1 assignment by TCRdb is unverifiable without DNA. The CDR3 contains 14 residues. Germline lookup yields CDR1 SQVTM and CDR2 ANQGSEA. The chain's CDR3 is CSVIGAGGLHEQYF.

Measured by frequency, this clonotype is medium-sized (0.01 to 0.1%). This chain uses TRBV12-3 or TRBV12-4 with TRBJ2-1. The CDR3 has 13 amino acids. This CDR3 reads CASSSASYNEQFF.